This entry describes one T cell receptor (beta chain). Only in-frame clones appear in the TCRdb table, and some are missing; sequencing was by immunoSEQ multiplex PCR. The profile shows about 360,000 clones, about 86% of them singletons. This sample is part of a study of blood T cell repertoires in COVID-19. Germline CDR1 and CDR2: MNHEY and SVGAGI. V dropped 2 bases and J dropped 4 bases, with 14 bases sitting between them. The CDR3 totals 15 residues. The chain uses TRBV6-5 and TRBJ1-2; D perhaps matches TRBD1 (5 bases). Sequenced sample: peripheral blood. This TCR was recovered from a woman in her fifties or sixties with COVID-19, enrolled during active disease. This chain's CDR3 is CASSYQGSHAYGYTF. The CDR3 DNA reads TGTGCCAGCAGTTACCAGGGCAGCCACGCCTATGGCTACACCTTC.